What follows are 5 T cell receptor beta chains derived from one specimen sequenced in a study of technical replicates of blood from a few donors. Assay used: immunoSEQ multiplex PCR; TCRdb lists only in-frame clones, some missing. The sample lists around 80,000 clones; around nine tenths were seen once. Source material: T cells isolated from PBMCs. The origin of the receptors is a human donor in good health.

The CDR3 nucleotides are TGTGCCAGCAGCCCCATGGGGACTAGCGGCGCAGATACGCAGTATTTT. Amino acids: CASSPMGTSGADTQYF. The chain couples TRBV7-2 to TRBJ2-3, with 11 nucleotides matching TRBD2. The CDR3 spans 16 residues. V was pared by 5 bases and J by 4 bases, with 8 bases of the junction left unmatched. Germline assignment: CDR1 SGHTA and CDR2 FQGNSA.

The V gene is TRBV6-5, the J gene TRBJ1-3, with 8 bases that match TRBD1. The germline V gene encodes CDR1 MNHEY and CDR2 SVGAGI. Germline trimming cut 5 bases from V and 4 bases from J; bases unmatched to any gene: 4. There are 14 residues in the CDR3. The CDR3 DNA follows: TGTGCCAGCAGTCCCGGGACAGGAGGAAACACCATATATTTT. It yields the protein CASSPGTGGNTIYF.

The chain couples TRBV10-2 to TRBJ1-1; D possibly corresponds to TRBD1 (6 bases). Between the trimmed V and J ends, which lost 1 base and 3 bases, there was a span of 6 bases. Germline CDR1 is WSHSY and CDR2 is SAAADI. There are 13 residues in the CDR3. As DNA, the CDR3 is TGCGCCAGCAGTGAGTGGGGGCACACTGAAGCTTTCTTT. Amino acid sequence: CASSEWGHTEAFF.

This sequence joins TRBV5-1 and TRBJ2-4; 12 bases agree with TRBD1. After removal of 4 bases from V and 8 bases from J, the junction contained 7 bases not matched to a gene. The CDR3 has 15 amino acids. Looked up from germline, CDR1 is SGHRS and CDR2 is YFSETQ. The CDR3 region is CASSTRDRGLDIQYF. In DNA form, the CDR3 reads TGCGCCAGCAGCACCCGGGACAGGGGGCTGGACATTCAGTACTTC.

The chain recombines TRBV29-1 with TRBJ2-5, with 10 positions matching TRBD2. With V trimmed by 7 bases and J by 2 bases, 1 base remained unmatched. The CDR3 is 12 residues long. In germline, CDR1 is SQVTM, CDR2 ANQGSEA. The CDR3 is CSATSGQETQYF. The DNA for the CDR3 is TGCAGCGCGACTAGCGGGCAAGAGACCCAGTACTTC.